The T cell receptor beta chain described here comes from a study of shared clonotypes between healthy human individuals. Study-wide points: Several donors showed sharing of approximately 5% of naive CD4 clonotypes.

Method: immunoSEQ multiplex PCR; TCRdb's copy keeps in-frame clones and lacks some. This table holds about 800,000 clones, about 96% found once. The CDR3 consists of 14 residues. Germline V gene data show CDR1 as MNHEY and CDR2 as SMNVEV (reference sequence). V was shortened by 5 bases and J by 7 bases, with 15 bases between the two germline ends. CD45RO-negative cells were positively selected for CCR7, leaving out terminally differentiated effector memory CD45RA+ cells. A remark on this clone: Its antigen remains unknown.

The TCR was taken from a man aged 25-45 years in good health. Sequencing was done on a sample of naive CD8+ T cells sorted from blood. The chain couples TRBV27 to TRBJ2-1; a weak D match, TRBD1 (5 bases). The CDR3 here is CASSRRDPKNEQFF. The CDR3 DNA is TGTGCCAGCAGTCGCAGGGATCCTAAGAATGAGCAGTTCTTC.